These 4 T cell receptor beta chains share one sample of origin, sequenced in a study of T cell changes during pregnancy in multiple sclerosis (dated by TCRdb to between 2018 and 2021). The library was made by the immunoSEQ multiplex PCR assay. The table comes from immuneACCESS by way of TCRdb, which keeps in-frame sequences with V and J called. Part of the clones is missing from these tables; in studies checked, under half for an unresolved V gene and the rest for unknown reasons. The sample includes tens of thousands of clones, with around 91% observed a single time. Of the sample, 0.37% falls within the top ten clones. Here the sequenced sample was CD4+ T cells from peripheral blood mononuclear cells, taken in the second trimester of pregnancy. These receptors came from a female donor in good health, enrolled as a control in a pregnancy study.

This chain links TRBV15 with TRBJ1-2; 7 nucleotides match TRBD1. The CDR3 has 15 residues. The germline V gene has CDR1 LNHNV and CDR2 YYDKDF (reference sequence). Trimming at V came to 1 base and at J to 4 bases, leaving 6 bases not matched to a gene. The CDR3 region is CATSRGRGTVYGYTF. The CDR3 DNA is TGTGCCACCAGCAGAGGCAGAGGGACAGTCTATGGCTACACCTTC.

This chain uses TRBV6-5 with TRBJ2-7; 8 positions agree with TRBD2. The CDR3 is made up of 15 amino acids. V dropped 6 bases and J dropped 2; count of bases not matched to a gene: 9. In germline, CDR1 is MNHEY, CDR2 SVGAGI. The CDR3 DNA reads TGTGCCAGCAGGGAGACTAGCGCAGAAACCTACGAGCAGTACTTC. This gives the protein CASRETSAETYEQYF.

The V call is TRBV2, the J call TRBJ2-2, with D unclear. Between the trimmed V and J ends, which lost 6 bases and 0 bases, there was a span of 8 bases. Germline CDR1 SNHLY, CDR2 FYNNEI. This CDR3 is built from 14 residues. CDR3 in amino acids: CASRLSPNTGELFF. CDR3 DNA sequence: TGTGCCAGCAGACTTAGTCCGAACACCGGGGAGCTGTTTTTT.

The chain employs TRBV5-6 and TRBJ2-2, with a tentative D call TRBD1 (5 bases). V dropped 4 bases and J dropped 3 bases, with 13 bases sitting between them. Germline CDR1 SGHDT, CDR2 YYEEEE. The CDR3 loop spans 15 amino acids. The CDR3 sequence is CASSGVTVYTGELFF. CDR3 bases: TGTGCCAGCAGCGGGGTGACAGTATACACCGGGGAGCTGTTTTTT.